This TCR beta chain was observed in a study of memory CD4+ T cells and cytomegalovirus serostatus. Study context: This sample comes from healthy Belgian adults, several CMV seropositive, 20 to 25 seronegative. Regarding the study as a whole: CD4+ memory repertoires contained about 40% of the roughly 160 reported CMV TCRbeta sequences. Repertoires predicted CMV serostatus with median bootstrapped AUC of approximately 0.95.

Trimming removed 5 bases from V and 1 base from J; junction bases left unmatched: 2. The germline CDR1 and CDR2 sequences are SNHLY and FYNNEI. The CDR3 contains 14 residues. The authors' processing: After removing out-of-frame reads, approximately 2 million distinct TCRbeta sequences remained. Data came from immunoSEQ multiplex PCR; TCRdb stores just in-frame clones and leaves some out. V and J calls and clone size come straight from that table; D and trimming were deduced from the DNA. The sample carries around 44,000 clones, over 70% recorded once. The sort gate was single viable CD3+CD4+CD8-CD45RO+ cells for memory CD4+ T cells. To note about this clone: The antigen is unknown.

The TCR was taken from an adult in good health and CMV-seronegative. This chain uses TRBV2 with TRBJ1-1; 9 nucleotides agree with TRBD1. Sequenced: memory CD4+ T cells from blood. CDR3 coding DNA: TGTGCCAGCAGTCAACAGGGGGCGAACACTGAAGCTTTCTTT. This encodes CASSQQGANTEAFF.